A selection of T cell receptor beta chains follows, all from one sample in a study of monozygotic twins with inflammatory bowel disease. TCRdb reprocessed the 5' RACE reads and stores each CDR3 protein as one record, lacking DNA. The listing contains approximately 380,000 distinct CDR3 sequences. The sequencing input was blood. These TCRs come from a human donor with ulcerative colitis or Crohn's disease, or a healthy co-twin of an affected twin (not recorded which). Both conserved end residues are part of each CDR3. Each record gives: V gene, J gene, CDR3 protein.

TRBV28	TRBJ2-7	CASSLWAGPGSYEQYF
TRBV7-2	TRBJ2-3	CASSPQGGSTDTQYF
TRBV25-1	TRBJ1-6	CASSDPGTGVSPLHF
TRBV2	TRBJ1-6	CASSEDAYNSPLHF
TRBV7-2	TRBJ2-7	CASSLPAGHLLKQYF
TRBV28	TRBJ2-3	CASSNSGDSTDTQYF
TRBV2	TRBJ2-5	CASSDRGQLQETQYF
TRBV7-8	TRBJ1-6	CASSSPGRLNYNSPLHF
TRBV5-4	TRBJ2-3	CASTHWRGDYTDTQYF
TRBV4-1	TRBJ2-7	CASSLTLAGGTYEQYF
TRBV3-1	TRBJ2-2	CASSQDFTSGGLSNTGELFF
TRBV4-1	TRBJ1-2	CASSPAQGAVYGYTF
TRBV28	TRBJ1-2	CASNGPDGYTF
TRBV29-1	TRBJ1-5	CSVIGTDFNQPQHF
TRBV5-1	TRBJ2-3	CASSLAGGSGTDTQYF
TRBV6-6	TRBJ2-1	CASSYSTVPNEQFF
TRBV5-1	TRBJ2-3	CASSPPILTDTQYF
TRBV20-1	TRBJ1-6	CSARSGSGNSPLHF
TRBV6-1	TRBJ2-3	CASSESSGGLTDTQYF
TRBV6-2/TRBV6-3	TRBJ1-5	CASRIGQGVWQPQHF
TRBV5-1	TRBJ2-7	CASSLNSGAYEQYF
TRBV3-1	TRBJ2-7	CASSQEYGAGHISSYEQYF
TRBV5-1	TRBJ1-5	CASSLEPGQGNQPQHF
TRBV7-9	TRBJ1-1	CASKGVANTEAFF
TRBV3-1	TRBJ1-6	CASSDTGTPLHF
TRBV3-1	TRBJ1-2	CASSHRTGGDGYTF
TRBV11-3	TRBJ1-6	CASGETGKLSPLHF
TRBV7-2	TRBJ2-5	CASSLTRETQYF
TRBV25-1	TRBJ1-5	CVSSVTPSNQPQHF
TRBV6-1	TRBJ2-1	CASSEVRGSYNEQFF
TRBV5-1	TRBJ2-7	CASSLEGSYEQYF
TRBV18	TRBJ2-5	CASSPTQNLQETQYF
TRBV7-2	TRBJ2-7	CASGRITYEQYF
TRBV7-6	TRBJ2-3	CASSSVYQGLATDTQYF
TRBV24-1	TRBJ2-1	CATSDTYGQDLYNEQFF
TRBV9	TRBJ1-6	CASSVSGSPLHF
TRBV7-8	TRBJ1-2	CASSNRDANNYGYTF
TRBV5-1	TRBJ2-1	CASSPSTSGTYNEQFF
TRBV4-3	TRBJ2-4	CASSQDAGRSIQYF
TRBV5-4	TRBJ2-1	CASSLGGIKYNEQFF